This TCR beta chain emerged from a study of early T cells in non-severe SARS-CoV-2 infection. Unique molecular identifiers tagged individual cDNA molecules. TCRdb processed the 5' RACE reads anew with MiXCR; each CDR3 protein has one entry. The data show about 75,000 distinct CDR3 sequences, about 10% seen once. Note on this clonotype: Its antigen is not known.

Germline CDR1 reads LGHDT; CDR2 reads YNNKEL (reference sequence). The CDR3 spans 14 residues. Trimming left V 5 bases short and J 3 bases short, with 13 bases between. Findings of the study overall: Anti-spike CD8 responses were favored by VDJdb matching, which missed private and CD4 specificities.

The specimen was whole blood, collected at baseline. The origin of this receptor is an adult who was a healthcare worker with PCR-confirmed SARS-CoV-2 infection or an uninfected control (not recorded which). This chain joins TRBV3-1 and TRBJ1-2, with D maybe TRBD1 (5 bases). CDR3 sequence reads: CASSSGQGYYGYTF. The CDR3 DNA follows: TGTGCCAGCAGCTCCGGGCAGGGCTACTATGGCTACACCTTC.